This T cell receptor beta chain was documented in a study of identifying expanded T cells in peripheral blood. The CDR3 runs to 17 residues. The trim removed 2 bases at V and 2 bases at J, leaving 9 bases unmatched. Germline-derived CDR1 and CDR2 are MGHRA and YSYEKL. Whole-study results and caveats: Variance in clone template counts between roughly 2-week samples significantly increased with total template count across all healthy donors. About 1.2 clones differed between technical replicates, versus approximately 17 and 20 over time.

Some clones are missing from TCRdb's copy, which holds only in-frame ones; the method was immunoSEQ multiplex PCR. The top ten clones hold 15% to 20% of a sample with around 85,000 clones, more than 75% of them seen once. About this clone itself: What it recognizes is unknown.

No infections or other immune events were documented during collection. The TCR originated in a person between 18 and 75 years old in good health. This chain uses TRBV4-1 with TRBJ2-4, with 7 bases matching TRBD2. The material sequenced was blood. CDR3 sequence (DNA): TGCGCCAGCAGCCAACCTACGGGGGGTTTTTCCAAAAACATTCAGTACTTC. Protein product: CASSQPTGGFSKNIQYF.